These T cell receptor beta chains were read from a single sample in a study of blood T cells in healthy people across ages. TCRdb recomputed calls from the 5' RACE reads with MiXCR, one row per CDR3 protein. This sample has approximately 800,000 distinct CDR3 sequences; 35% to 50% occur once, and the top ten carry about a sixth. The sequencing sample was made of blood. The source is a man older than 75 in good health. The CDR3 runs from the conserved cysteine through the conserved F or W. Fields, in order: V gene, D gene, J gene, clone size, CDR3 protein, CDR3 DNA. A D gene is named only where the DNA matches it firmly. Only part of the rows carry a size: once, few, many, or a class if the clone is expanded.

>TRBV29-1|NA|TRBJ2-4|NA
CSVWGPGDIQYF
TGCAGCGTTTGGGGGCCAGGGGACATTCAGTACTTC
>TRBV3-1|TRBD1|TRBJ2-5|many
CASSYTGQSRRETQYF
TGTGCCAGCAGCTATACGGGACAGTCCCGCCGGGAGACCCAGTACTTC
>TRBV20-1|TRBD2|TRBJ2-1|few
CSAPSGGDYNEQFF
TGCAGTGCTCCCAGCGGGGGGGACTACAATGAGCAGTTCTTC
>TRBV7-2|TRBD1|TRBJ2-1|NA
CASSPPSGGHYNEQFF
TGTGCCAGCAGCCCTCCCTCAGGGGGACACTACAATGAGCAGTTCTTC
>TRBV6-5|NA|TRBJ2-3|NA
CASSYSNRAFDTQYF
TGTGCCAGCAGTTACTCGAATCGGGCTTTCGATACGCAGTATTTT
>TRBV7-2|NA|TRBJ1-5|NA
CASSEVRGNQPQHF
TGTGCCAGCAGCGAAGTCAGGGGCAATCAGCCCCAGCATTTT
>TRBV5-1|NA|TRBJ1-4|NA
CASSLRTQNEKLFF
TGCGCCAGCAGCTTGAGGACCCAGAATGAAAAACTGTTTTTT
>TRBV6-6|TRBD1|TRBJ1-5|few
CASRVRTGEGNQPQHF
TGTGCCAGCAGAGTAAGGACAGGGGAGGGCAATCAGCCCCAGCATTTT
>TRBV7-2|NA|TRBJ2-1|NA
CASSVVEGSNNEQFF
TGTGCCAGCAGCGTAGTGGAGGGAAGCAACAATGAGCAGTTCTTC
>TRBV27|NA|TRBJ2-6|NA
CASSWYSGANVLTF
TGTGCCAGCAGTTGGTACTCTGGGGCCAACGTCCTGACTTTC
>TRBV29-1|TRBD2|TRBJ2-1|NA
CSVEIFGGRLDEQFF
TGCAGCGTCGAAATATTTGGCGGGAGGCTTGATGAGCAGTTCTTC
>TRBV12-3/TRBV12-4|NA|TRBJ1-2|many
CASTQSGGLGGYTF
TGTGCCAGCACCCAAAGTGGAGGGCTTGGTGGCTACACCTTC
>TRBV4-3|TRBD1|TRBJ2-1|NA
CASSQDWTGDNEQFF
TGCGCCAGCAGCCAAGATTGGACAGGGGACAATGAGCAGTTCTTC
>TRBV7-9|TRBD1|TRBJ1-1|NA
CASRTGISKAFF
TGTGCCAGCAGGACAGGGATCTCTAAAGCTTTCTTT
>TRBV2|NA|TRBJ2-1|NA
CASSPTRRGRNEQFF
TGTGCCAGCAGCCCCACCCGGCGGGGGCGTAATGAGCAGTTCTTC
>TRBV11-1|NA|TRBJ2-7|NA
CASSLGLRMEQYF
TGTGCCAGCAGCTTAGGGTTGAGGATGGAGCAGTACTTC
>TRBV10-3|NA|TRBJ2-5|NA
CAISGDQETQYF
TGTGCCATCAGTGGGGACCAAGAGACCCAGTACTTC
>TRBV2|NA|TRBJ2-7|once
CASSPRQESSYEQYF
TGTGCCAGCAGTCCTCGACAGGAGAGCTCCTACGAGCAGTACTTC
>TRBV4-3|NA|TRBJ1-2|few
CASRPLAEGRYGYTF
TGCGCCAGCAGACCACTCGCAGAAGGGAGGTATGGCTACACCTTC
>TRBV12-3/TRBV12-4|TRBD2|TRBJ2-7|NA
CASAVWTSGSYEQYF
TGTGCCAGCGCCGTTTGGACTAGCGGCTCCTACGAGCAGTACTTC
>TRBV7-3|NA|TRBJ2-6|NA
CASSLRGAEGAGANVLTF
TGTGCCAGCAGCTTAAGGGGGGCGGAAGGGGCTGGGGCCAACGTCCTGACTTTC
>TRBV14|TRBD1|TRBJ2-5|NA
CASSRLGQGASDEQYF
TGTGCCAGCAGCCGTCTGGGACAGGGGGCTTCCGATGAGCAGTACTTC
>TRBV28|NA|TRBJ2-7|few
CAAQTRPGPYEQYF
TGTGCCGCACAAACACGTCCGGGTCCCTACGAGCAGTACTTC
>TRBV28|TRBD1|TRBJ1-1|few
CASSHPGQGISEAFF
TGTGCCAGCAGCCATCCGGGACAGGGCATTAGTGAAGCTTTCTTT
>TRBV24-1|NA|TRBJ2-7|few
CATSDRGSYEQYF
TGTGCCACCAGTGACAGGGGATCCTACGAGCAGTACTTC
>TRBV24-1|TRBD1|TRBJ1-1|NA
CATWGQVNTEAFF
TGTGCCACCTGGGGACAGGTGAACACTGAAGCTTTCTTT
>TRBV24-1|NA|TRBJ1-1|NA
CATSGINTEAFF
TGTGCCACCAGTGGGATTAACACTGAAGCTTTCTTT
>TRBV20-1|TRBD2|TRBJ2-7|NA
CSGTPGLAGYGEQYF
TGCAGTGGCACCCCCGGGCTAGCGGGATACGGTGAGCAGTACTTC
>TRBV7-2|NA|TRBJ2-1|NA
CASSRDSIGNEQFF
TGTGCCAGCAGCCGAGACTCCATAGGGAATGAGCAGTTCTTC
>TRBV5-1|NA|TRBJ2-7|few
CASSSTTTYEQYF
TGCGCCAGCAGCTCGACGACAACTTACGAGCAGTACTTC
>TRBV28|NA|TRBJ2-5|few
CASRWDSTREQYF
TGTGCCAGCAGGTGGGACTCAACACGGGAGCAGTACTTC
>TRBV6-1|TRBD2|TRBJ2-3|many
CASSEGLAGADTQYF
TGTGCCAGCAGTGAAGGACTAGCGGGAGCAGATACGCAGTATTTT
>TRBV10-3|NA|TRBJ2-5|once
CAIAAAQETQYF
TGTGCCATCGCGGCAGCCCAAGAGACCCAGTACTTC
>TRBV6-5|NA|TRBJ1-4|NA
CASSVDLRHGKLFF
TGTGCCAGCAGTGTAGACCTTCGGCACGGAAAACTGTTTTTT
>TRBV4-2|TRBD2|TRBJ2-5|NA
CASSQGDSGRIVEQYF
TGTGCCAGCAGCCAAGGGGACAGCGGGAGGATAGTAGAGCAGTACTTC
>TRBV29-1|TRBD2|TRBJ2-1|NA
CSVPGTSGRPAYYNEQFF
TGCAGCGTGCCGGGGACTAGCGGGAGACCAGCCTACTACAATGAGCAGTTCTTC
>TRBV20-1|NA|TRBJ2-1|NA
CSARPDPGKWSYNEQFF
TGCAGTGCTAGACCGGACCCCGGGAAATGGTCCTACAATGAGCAGTTCTTC
>TRBV7-6|TRBD2|TRBJ2-7|many
CASSTLRLAGGPYEQYF
TGTGCCAGCAGCACCCTTAGACTAGCGGGAGGCCCCTACGAGCAGTACTTC